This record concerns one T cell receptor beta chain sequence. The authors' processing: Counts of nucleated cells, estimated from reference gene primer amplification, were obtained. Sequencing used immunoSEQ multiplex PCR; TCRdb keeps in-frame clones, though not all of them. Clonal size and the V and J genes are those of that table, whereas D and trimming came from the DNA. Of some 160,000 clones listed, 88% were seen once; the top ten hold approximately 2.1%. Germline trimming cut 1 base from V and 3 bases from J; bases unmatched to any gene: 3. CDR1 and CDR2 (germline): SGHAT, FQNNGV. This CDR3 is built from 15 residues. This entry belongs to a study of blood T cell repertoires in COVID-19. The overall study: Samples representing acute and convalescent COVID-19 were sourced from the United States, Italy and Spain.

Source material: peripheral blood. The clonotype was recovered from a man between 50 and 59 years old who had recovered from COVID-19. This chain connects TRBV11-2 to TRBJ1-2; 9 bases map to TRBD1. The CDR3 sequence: CASSLATGGYYGYTF. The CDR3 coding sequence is TGTGCCAGCAGCTTAGCGACAGGGGGGTACTATGGCTACACCTTC. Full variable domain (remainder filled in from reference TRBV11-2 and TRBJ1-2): EAGVAQSPRYKIIEKRQSVAFWCNPISGHATLYWYQQILGQGPKLLIQFQNNGVVDDSQLPKDRFSAERLKGVDSTLKIQPAKLEDSAVYLCASSLATGGYYGYTFGSGTRLTVV.